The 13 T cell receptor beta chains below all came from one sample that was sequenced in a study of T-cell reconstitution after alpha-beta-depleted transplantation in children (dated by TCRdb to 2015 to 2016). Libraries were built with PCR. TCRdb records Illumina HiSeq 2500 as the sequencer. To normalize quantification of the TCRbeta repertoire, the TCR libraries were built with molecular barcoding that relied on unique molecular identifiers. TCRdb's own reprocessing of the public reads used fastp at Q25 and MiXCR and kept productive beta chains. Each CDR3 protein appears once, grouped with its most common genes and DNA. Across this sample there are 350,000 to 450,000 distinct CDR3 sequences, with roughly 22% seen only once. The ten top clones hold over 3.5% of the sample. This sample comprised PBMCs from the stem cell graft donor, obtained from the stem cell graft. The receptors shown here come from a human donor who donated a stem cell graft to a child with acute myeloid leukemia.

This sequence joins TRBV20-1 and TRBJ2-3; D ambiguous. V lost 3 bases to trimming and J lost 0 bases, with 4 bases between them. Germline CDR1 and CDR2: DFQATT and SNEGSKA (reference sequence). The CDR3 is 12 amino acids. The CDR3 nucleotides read TGCAGTGCTAGCCAGAGCACAGATACGCAGTATTTT. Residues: CSASQSTDTQYF.

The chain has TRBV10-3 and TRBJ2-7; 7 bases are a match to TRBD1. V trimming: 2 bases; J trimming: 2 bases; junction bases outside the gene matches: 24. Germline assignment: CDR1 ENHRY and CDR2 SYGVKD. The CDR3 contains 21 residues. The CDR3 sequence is CAISEPRGRPAQGMGAYEQYF. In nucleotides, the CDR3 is TGTGCCATCAGTGAGCCACGAGGGCGGCCAGCACAGGGGATGGGCGCCTACGAGCAGTACTTC.

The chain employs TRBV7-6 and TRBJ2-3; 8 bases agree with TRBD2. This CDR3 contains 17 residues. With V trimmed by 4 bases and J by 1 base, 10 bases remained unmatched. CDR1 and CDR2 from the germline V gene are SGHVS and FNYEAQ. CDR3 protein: CASSSPTSGGRTDTQYF. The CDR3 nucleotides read TGTGCCAGCAGCTCCCCCACTAGCGGAGGACGCACAGATACGCAGTATTTT.

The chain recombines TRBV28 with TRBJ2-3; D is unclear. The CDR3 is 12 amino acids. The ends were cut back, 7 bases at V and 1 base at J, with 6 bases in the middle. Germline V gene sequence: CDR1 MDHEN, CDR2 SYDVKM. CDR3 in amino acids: CASTLGTDTQYF. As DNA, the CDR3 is TGTGCCAGCACCTTAGGCACAGATACGCAGTATTTT.

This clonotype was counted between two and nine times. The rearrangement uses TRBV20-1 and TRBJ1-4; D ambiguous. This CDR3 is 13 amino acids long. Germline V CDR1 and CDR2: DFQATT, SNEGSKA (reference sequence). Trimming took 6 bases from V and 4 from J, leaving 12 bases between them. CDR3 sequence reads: CSAPRYRNEKLFF. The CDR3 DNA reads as TGCAGTGCCCCTAGGTACCGTAATGAAAAACTGTTTTTT.

DNA for the CDR3: TGTGCCACCAGTACGTCAGGAATGAACACTGAAGCTTTCTTT. Residues: CATSTSGMNTEAFF. The chain recombines TRBV24-1 with TRBJ1-1; D is unclear. Per the germline V gene, CDR1 is KGHDR and CDR2 is SFDVKD. The CDR3 length is 14 residues. Trimming pared 6 bases from V and 0 bases from J, leaving 10 bases between.

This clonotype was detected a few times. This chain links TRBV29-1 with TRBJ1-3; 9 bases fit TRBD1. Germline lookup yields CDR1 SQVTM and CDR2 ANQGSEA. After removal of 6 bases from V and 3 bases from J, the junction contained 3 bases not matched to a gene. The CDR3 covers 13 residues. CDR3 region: CSVQGAGGNTIYF. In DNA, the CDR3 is TGCAGCGTACAGGGGGCTGGTGGAAACACCATATATTTT.

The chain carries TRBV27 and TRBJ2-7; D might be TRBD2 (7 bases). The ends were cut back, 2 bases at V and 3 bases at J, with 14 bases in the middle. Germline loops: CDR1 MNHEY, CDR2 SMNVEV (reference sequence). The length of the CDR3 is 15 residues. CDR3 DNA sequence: TGTGCCAGCAGTTTAGGGGCAGGGGAGGGCTACGAGCAGTACTTC. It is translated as CASSLGAGEGYEQYF.

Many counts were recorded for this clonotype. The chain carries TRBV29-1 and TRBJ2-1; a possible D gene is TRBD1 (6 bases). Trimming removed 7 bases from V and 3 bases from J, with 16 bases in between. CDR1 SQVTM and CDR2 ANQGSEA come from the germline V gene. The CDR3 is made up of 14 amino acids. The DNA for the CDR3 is TGCAGCGGAAACAGGGCCGTGCTCTACAATGAGCAGTTCTTC. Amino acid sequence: CSGNRAVLYNEQFF.

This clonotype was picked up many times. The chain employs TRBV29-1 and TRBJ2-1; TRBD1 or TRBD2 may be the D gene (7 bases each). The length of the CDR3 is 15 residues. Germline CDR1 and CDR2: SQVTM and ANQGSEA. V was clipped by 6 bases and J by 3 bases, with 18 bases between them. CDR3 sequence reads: CSVGLGRGGYNEQFF. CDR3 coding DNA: TGCAGCGTGGGCTTAGGCAGGGGGGGCTACAATGAGCAGTTCTTC.

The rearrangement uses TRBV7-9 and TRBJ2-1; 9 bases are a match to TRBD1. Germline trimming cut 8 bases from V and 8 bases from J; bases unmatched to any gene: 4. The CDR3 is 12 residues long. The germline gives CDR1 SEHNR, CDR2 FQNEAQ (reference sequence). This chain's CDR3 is CASGTGRHEQFF. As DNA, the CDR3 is TGTGCCAGCGGGACAGGGCGCCATGAGCAGTTCTTC.

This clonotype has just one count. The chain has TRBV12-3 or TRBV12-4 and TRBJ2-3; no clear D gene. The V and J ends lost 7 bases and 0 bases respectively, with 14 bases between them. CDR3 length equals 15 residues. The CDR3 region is CASTQGYTSTDTQYF. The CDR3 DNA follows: TGTGCCAGCACTCAAGGGTACACTAGCACAGATACGCAGTATTTT.

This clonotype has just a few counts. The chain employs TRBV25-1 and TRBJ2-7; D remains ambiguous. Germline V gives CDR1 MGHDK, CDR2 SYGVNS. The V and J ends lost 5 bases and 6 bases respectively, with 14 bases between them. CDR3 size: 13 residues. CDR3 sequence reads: CASSSGPTLEQYF. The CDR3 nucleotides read TGTGCCAGCAGTTCTGGGCCGACTCTCGAGCAGTACTTC.